Each of the 5 T cell receptor beta chains below was sequenced from the same sample in a study of T cell repertoires in cytomegalovirus infection. No antigen is known for these receptors. Using its own MiXCR run on the reads, TCRdb lists one record per CDR3 protein. The sample yields about 500,000 distinct CDR3 sequences, 30% to 40% seen once. This specimen consisted of cultured PBMCs, obtained from culture after CMV antigen stimulation. The receptors shown here come from a human donor in good health (CMV status not recorded). Some clones in this sample may be carry-over from other donors' samples.

Only a few counts were recorded for this clonotype. The rearrangement joins TRBV11-2 to TRBJ2-5; D ambiguous. Germline V lookup: CDR1 SGHAT, CDR2 FQNNGV. The CDR3 is 17 amino acids. V lost 2 bases and J 7 bases, leaving 23 bases between the germline ends. The CDR3 DNA is TGTGCCAGCAGCTTATTTCGTTTACATCCTGGCGCAGGGACCCAGTACTTC. Its protein is CASSLFRLHPGAGTQYF.

This clonotype was counted only a few times. The chain couples TRBV5-8 to TRBJ1-6; tentatively, D is TRBD1 (5 bases). The germline CDR1 and CDR2 sequences are SGHTS and YDEGEE. V gave up 0 bases and J gave up 10 bases, with 14 bases separating them. The CDR3 runs 15 residues. The CDR3 here is CASSLDGRARSPLHF. The CDR3 DNA reads as TGTGCCAGCAGCTTGGATGGCAGGGCAAGGTCACCCCTCCACTTT.

This clonotype was detected a few times. The V and J genes are TRBV4-3 and TRBJ2-3, with unresolved D. V lost 3 bases and J 4 bases, leaving 11 bases between the germline ends. The CDR3 consists of 14 residues. Germline lookup yields CDR1 LGHNA and CDR2 YSLEER. DNA for the CDR3: TGCGCCAGCAGCCAGGACCCTGGGTCAGATACGCAGTATTTT. This sequence encodes CASSQDPGSDTQYF.

This clonotype was seen at least ten times. The CDR3 protein is CASSSLTTAASSGANVLTF. CDR3 coding DNA: TGTGCCAGCAGCTCACTAACGACAGCCGCTAGCTCTGGGGCCAACGTCCTGACTTTC. The chain recombines TRBV7-9 with TRBJ2-6, with TRBD1 as a possible D gene (5 bases). Deletions cut 4 bases from V and 0 bases from J, with 19 bases between. The length of the CDR3 is 19 residues. CDR1 SEHNR and CDR2 FQNEAQ come from the germline V gene (reference sequence).

This clonotype was seen a few times. The V and J genes are TRBV12-3 or TRBV12-4 and TRBJ1-4, with a possible D match to TRBD1 (5 bases). This CDR3 is 14 amino acids long. The V and J ends lost 3 bases and 8 bases respectively, with 13 bases between them. CDR3 nucleotides: TGTGCCAGCAGTTTCTTAAGACGGGGCGAAAAACTGTTTTTT. Translation gives CASSFLRRGEKLFF.